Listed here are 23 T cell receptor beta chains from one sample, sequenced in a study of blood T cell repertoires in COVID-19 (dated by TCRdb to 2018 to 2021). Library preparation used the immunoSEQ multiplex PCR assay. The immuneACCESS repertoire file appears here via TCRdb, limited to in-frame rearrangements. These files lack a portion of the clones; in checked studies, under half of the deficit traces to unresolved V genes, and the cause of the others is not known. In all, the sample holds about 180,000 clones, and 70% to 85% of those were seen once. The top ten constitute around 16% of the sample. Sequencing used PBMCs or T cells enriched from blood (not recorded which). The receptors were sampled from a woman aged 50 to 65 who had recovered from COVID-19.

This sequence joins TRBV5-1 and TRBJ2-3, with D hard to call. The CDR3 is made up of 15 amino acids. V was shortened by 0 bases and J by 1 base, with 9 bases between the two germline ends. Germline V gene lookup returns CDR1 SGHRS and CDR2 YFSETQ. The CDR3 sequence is CASSLARSGTDTQYF. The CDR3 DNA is TGCGCCAGCAGCTTGGCGCGGAGCGGCACAGATACGCAGTATTTT.

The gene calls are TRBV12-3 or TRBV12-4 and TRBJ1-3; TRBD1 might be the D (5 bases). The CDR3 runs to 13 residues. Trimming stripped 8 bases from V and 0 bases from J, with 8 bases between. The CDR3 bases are TGTGCCAGCGGGGCTAACTCTGGAAACACCATATATTTT. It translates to CASGANSGNTIYF.

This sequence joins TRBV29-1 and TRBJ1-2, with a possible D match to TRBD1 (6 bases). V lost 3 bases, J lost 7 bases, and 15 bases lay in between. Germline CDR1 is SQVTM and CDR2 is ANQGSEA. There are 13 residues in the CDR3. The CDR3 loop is CSVDLQGRSGYTF. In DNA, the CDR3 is TGCAGCGTTGATCTACAGGGTAGGAGTGGCTACACCTTC.

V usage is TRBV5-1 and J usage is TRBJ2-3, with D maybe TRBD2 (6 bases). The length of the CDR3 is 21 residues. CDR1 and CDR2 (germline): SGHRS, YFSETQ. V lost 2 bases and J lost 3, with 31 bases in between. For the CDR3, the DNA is TGCGCCAGCAGCTTCCTTCGCGGGACCGGCGGAAGGGCATTGATTACAGATACGCAGTATTTT. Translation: CASSFLRGTGGRALITDTQYF.

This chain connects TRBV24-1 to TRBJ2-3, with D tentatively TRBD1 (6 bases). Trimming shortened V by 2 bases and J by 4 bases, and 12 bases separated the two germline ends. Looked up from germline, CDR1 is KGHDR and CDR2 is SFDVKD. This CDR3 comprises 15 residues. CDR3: CATSDYYRAPDTQYF. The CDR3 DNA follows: TGTGCCACCAGTGATTACTACAGGGCCCCAGATACGCAGTATTTT.

CDR3 sequence: CASSRLGRSYTGELFF. The CDR3 nucleotides read TGTGCCAGCAGCCGCCTCGGTCGGAGCTACACCGGGGAGCTGTTTTTT. The chain links TRBV7-9 to TRBJ2-2; unclear D gene. Germline V gene sequence: CDR1 SEHNR, CDR2 FQNEAQ (reference sequence). V was clipped by 5 bases and J by 3 bases, with 16 bases between them. There are 16 residues in the CDR3.

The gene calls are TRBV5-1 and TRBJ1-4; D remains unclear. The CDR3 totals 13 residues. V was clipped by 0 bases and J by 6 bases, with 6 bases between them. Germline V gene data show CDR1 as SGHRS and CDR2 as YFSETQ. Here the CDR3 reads CASSLVSDEKLFF. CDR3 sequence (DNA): TGCGCCAGCAGCTTGGTATCGGATGAAAAACTGTTTTTT.

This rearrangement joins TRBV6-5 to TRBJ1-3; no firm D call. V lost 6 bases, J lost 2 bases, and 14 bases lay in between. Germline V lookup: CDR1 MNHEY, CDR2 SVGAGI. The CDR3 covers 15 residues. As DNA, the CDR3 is TGTGCCAGCAGATCCTCGATGGAGGCTGGAAACACCATATATTTT. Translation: CASRSSMEAGNTIYF.

The CDR3: CASSFTGTGGEQYF. Here the CDR3 DNA reads TGTGCCAGCAGTTTTACCGGGACAGGTGGTGAGCAGTACTTC. The chain has TRBV27 and TRBJ2-7; 8 bases line up with TRBD1. CDR3 length: 14 residues. The germline V gene encodes CDR1 MNHEY and CDR2 SMNVEV (reference sequence). Trimming at V came to 3 bases and at J to 7 bases, leaving 8 bases not matched to a gene.

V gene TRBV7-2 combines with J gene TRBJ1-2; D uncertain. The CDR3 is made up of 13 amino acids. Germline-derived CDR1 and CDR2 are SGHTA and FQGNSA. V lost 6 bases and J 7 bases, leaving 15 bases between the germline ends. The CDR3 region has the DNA TGTGCCAGCAGACCCCCCGCCGGGATTGGCTACACCTTC. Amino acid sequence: CASRPPAGIGYTF.

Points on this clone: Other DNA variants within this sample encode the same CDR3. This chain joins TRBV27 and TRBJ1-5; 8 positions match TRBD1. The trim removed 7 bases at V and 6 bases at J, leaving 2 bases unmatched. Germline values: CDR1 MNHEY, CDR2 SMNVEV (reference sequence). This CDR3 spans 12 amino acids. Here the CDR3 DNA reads TGTGCCAGCAAAGACAGGGGTCAGCCCCAGCATTTT. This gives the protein CASKDRGQPQHF.

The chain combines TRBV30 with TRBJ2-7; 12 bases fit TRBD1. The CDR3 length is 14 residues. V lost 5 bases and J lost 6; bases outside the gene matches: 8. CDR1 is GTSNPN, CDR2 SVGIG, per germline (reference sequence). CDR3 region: CAWCSGQGASEQYF. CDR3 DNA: TGTGCCTGGTGCTCGGGACAGGGGGCGAGCGAGCAGTACTTC.

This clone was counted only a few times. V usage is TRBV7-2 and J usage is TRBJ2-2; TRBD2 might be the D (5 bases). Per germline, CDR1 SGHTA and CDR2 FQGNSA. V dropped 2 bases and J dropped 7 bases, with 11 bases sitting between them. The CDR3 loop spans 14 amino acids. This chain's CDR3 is CASSLRLLGGELFF. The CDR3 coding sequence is TGTGCCAGCAGCTTAAGACTACTTGGCGGGGAGCTGTTTTTT.

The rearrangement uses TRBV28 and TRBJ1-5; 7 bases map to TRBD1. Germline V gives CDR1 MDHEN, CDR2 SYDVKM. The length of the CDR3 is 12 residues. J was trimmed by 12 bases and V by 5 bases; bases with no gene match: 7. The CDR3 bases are TGTGCCAGCAGTACCGGGACAGTGCGCCAGCATTTT. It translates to CASSTGTVRQHF.

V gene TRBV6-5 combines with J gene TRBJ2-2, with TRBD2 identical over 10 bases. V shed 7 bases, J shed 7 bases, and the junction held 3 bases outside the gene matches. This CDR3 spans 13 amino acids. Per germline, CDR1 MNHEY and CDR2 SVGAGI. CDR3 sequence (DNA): TGTGCCAGCATAACTAGCGGGAACGGGGAGCTGTTTTTT. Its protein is CASITSGNGELFF.

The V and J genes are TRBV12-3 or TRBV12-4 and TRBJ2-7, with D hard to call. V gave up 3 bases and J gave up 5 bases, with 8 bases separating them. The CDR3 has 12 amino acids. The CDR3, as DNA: TGTGCCAGCAGTTTTGCCGGTAACGAGCAGTACTTC. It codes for CASSFAGNEQYF.

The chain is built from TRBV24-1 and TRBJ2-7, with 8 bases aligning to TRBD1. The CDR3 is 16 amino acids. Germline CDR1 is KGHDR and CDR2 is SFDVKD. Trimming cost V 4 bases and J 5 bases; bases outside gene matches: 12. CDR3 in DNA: TGTGCCACCAGTGACAACCACGTGACAGGGGAGAACGAGCAGTACTTC. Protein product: CATSDNHVTGENEQYF.

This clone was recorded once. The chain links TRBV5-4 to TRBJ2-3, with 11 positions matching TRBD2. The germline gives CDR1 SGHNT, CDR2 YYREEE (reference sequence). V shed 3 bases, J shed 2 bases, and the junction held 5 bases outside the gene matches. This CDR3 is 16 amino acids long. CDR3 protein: CASSSRLAGNTDTQYF. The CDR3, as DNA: TGTGCCAGCAGCTCCAGACTAGCGGGGAACACAGATACGCAGTATTTT.

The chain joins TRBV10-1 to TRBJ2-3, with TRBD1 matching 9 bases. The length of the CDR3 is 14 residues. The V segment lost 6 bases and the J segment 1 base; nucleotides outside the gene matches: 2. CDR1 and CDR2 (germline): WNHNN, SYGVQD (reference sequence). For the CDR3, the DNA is TGCGCCAGCAGCCGGGACAGGGGCACAGATACGCAGTATTTT. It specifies CASSRDRGTDTQYF.

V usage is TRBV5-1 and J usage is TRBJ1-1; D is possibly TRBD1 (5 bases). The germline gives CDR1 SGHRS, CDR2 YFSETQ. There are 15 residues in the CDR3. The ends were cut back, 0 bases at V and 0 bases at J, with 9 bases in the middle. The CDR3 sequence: CASSLESGMNTEAFF. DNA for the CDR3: TGCGCCAGCAGCTTGGAGTCAGGGATGAACACTGAAGCTTTCTTT.

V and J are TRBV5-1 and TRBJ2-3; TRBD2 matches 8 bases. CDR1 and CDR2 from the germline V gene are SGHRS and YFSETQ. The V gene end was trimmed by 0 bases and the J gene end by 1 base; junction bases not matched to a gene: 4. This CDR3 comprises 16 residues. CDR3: CASSLEPAGGTDTQYF. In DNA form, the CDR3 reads TGCGCCAGCAGCTTGGAGCCAGCGGGGGGCACAGATACGCAGTATTTT. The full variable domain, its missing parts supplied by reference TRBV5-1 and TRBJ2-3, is KAGVTQTPRYLIKTRGQQVTLSCSPISGHRSVSWYQQTPGQGLQFLFEYFSETQRNKGNFPGRFSGRQFSNSRSEMNVSTLELGDSALYLCASSLEPAGGTDTQYFGPGTRLTVL.

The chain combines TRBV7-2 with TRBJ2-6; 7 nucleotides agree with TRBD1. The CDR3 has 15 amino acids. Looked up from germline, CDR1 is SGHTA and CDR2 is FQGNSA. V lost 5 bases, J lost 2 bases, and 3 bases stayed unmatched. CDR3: CASSQGEAGANVLTF. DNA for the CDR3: TGTGCCAGCAGCCAGGGGGAAGCTGGGGCCAACGTCCTGACTTTC.

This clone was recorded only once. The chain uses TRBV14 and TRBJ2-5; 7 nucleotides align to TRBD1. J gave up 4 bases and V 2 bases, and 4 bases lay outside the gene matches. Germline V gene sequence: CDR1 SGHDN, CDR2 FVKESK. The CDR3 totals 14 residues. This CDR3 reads CASSQRQGRETQYF. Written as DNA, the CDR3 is TGTGCCAGCAGCCAAAGACAGGGAAGAGAGACCCAGTACTTC.